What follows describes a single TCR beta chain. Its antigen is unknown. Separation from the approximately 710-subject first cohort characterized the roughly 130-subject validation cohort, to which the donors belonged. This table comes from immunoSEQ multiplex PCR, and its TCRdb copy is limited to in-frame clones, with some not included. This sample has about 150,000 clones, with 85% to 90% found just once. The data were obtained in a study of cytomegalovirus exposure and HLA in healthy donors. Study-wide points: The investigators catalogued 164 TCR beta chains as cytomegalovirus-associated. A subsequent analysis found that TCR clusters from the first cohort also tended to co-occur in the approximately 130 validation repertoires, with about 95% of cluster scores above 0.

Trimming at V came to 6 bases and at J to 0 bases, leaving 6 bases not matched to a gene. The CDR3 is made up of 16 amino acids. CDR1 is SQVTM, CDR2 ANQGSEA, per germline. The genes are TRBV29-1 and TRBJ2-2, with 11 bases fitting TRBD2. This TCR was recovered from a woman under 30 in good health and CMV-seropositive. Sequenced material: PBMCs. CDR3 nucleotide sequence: TGCAGCGTAACGAATAGCGGGAGGGCGAACACCGGGGAGCTGTTTTTT. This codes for CSVTNSGRANTGELFF.